This is a list of T cell receptor beta chains from one sample in a study of blood T cell repertoires in COVID-19. The repertoire was sequenced with immunoSEQ multiplex PCR; TCRdb's copy has only in-frame clones and lacks some. The sample carries fewer than 250,000 clones, 84% recorded once. Input material: peripheral blood. These receptor sequences come from a woman aged 45 to 65 with active or convalescent COVID-19. The conserved cysteine and the conserved F or W are not part of the CDR3 here. Fields, in order: CDR3 protein, J gene, V gene.

cdr3_aa: ASSQNPGQGGSPLH; j_call: TRBJ1-6; v_call: TRBV18
cdr3_aa: ASSPDLGTASYEQY; j_call: TRBJ2-7; v_call: TRBV9
cdr3_aa: ASGSYTEAF; j_call: TRBJ1-1; v_call: TRBV12-5
cdr3_aa: ASSLLTSGGNEQF; j_call: TRBJ2-1; v_call: TRBV5-4
cdr3_aa: ASSPPGQAGNQPQH; j_call: TRBJ1-5; v_call: TRBV18
cdr3_aa: ASSDGGQGSPSNYGYT; j_call: TRBJ1-2; v_call: TRBV10-2
cdr3_aa: SVQGGETQY; j_call: TRBJ2-5; v_call: TRBV20-1
cdr3_aa: ASSETSSGANVLT; j_call: TRBJ2-6; v_call: TRBV11-2
cdr3_aa: ASAETSGETQY; j_call: TRBJ2-5; v_call: TRBV6-4
cdr3_aa: ASSSGVGQSF; j_call: TRBJ2-1; v_call: TRBV5-1
cdr3_aa: ASSSEPRDRLV; j_call: TRBJ1-2; v_call: TRBV5-1
cdr3_aa: ASSLSYSNQPQH; j_call: TRBJ1-5; v_call: TRBV27
cdr3_aa: SVVGGSFTQETQY; j_call: TRBJ2-5; v_call: TRBV29-1
cdr3_aa: ASSYGQPSNQPQH; j_call: TRBJ1-5; v_call: TRBV2
cdr3_aa: ATSDVFSNQPQH; j_call: TRBJ1-5; v_call: TRBV24-1
cdr3_aa: ASSELRGGYQETQY; j_call: TRBJ2-5; v_call: TRBV25-1
cdr3_aa: ASAGQQSYGYT; j_call: TRBJ1-2; v_call: TRBV10-3
cdr3_aa: ASSPGGWGETQY; j_call: TRBJ2-5; v_call: TRBV5-1
cdr3_aa: AIREDRITADTQY; j_call: TRBJ2-3; v_call: TRBV10-3
cdr3_aa: ASSHTGLAAYEQY; j_call: TRBJ2-7; v_call: TRBV3-1/TRBV3-2
cdr3_aa: ASSLYASGGYEQF; j_call: TRBJ2-1; v_call: TRBV7-2
cdr3_aa: ASSQDIMTEAF; j_call: TRBJ1-1; v_call: TRBV4-2
cdr3_aa: ASRPGTGNTGELF; j_call: TRBJ2-2; v_call: TRBV6-6
cdr3_aa: ASSLMTSGSADTQY; j_call: TRBJ2-3; v_call: TRBV7-3
cdr3_aa: ASRGTGTNGYT; j_call: TRBJ1-2; v_call: TRBV28
cdr3_aa: ASSYSGQLTSYEQY; j_call: TRBJ2-7; v_call: TRBV6-5
cdr3_aa: ASSFSAGGPL; j_call: TRBJ2-1; v_call: TRBV28
cdr3_aa: ASRPPGQGTDTQY; j_call: TRBJ2-3; v_call: TRBV4-1
cdr3_aa: ASTSGFGNTEAF; j_call: TRBJ1-1; v_call: TRBV27
cdr3_aa: ASSQEGTGGVGKTQY; j_call: TRBJ2-5; v_call: TRBV4-1
cdr3_aa: ASSFSGGYGYT; j_call: TRBJ1-2; v_call: TRBV5-1
cdr3_aa: ASSAQTGTGSYEQY; j_call: TRBJ2-7; v_call: TRBV25-1
cdr3_aa: ASSLVVFPNRDYGYT; j_call: TRBJ1-2; v_call: TRBV28
cdr3_aa: SVDPVPSEGNHEQY; j_call: TRBJ2-7; v_call: TRBV29-1
cdr3_aa: ASSTGPGNTIY; j_call: TRBJ1-3; v_call: TRBV28
cdr3_aa: ASSLGGAPMNTEAF; j_call: TRBJ1-1; v_call: TRBV28
cdr3_aa: ASSTYREGTEAF; j_call: TRBJ1-1; v_call: TRBV11-2
cdr3_aa: ASSAQGTGGPGELF; j_call: TRBJ2-2; v_call: TRBV10-1